This is a list of T cell receptor beta chains from one sample in a study of cytomegalovirus exposure and HLA in healthy donors. Sequenced by immunoSEQ multiplex PCR; TCRdb stores in-frame clones only, minus some. The top ten hold about 3% of the sample, which has 100,000 to 150,000 clones, approximately 80% seen once. Material: PBMCs. These receptors all come from a woman aged 18-30 years in good health and CMV-seropositive. Each CDR3 is given with its conserved first and last residue. The D gene is left open where the match is weak. A clone size is listed for some rows: how often the clone was seen (once, few, many), or a class if it is expanded.

j_call | clone_size | d_call | v_call | cdr3_nt | cdr3_aa
TRBJ2-3 | - | TRBD2 | TRBV7-8 | TGTGCCAGCAGCTTTTCCGGGGGGGTGGAGGGATCAGATACGCAGTATTTT | CASSFSGGVEGSDTQYF
TRBJ2-1 | - | - | TRBV28 | TGTGCCAGCAGTTCTCGGACAAGCTACAATGAGCAGTTCTTC | CASSSRTSYNEQFF
TRBJ2-7 | - | TRBD2 | TRBV19 | TGTGCCAGTAGTATAAGTAGCGGGGGCTACGAGCAGTACTTC | CASSISSGGYEQYF
TRBJ2-3 | - | - | TRBV6-4 | TGTGCCAGCGGCGGGCGTCAAAACGCACTTAATACGCAGTATTTT | CASGGRQNALNTQYF
TRBJ1-2 | - | - | TRBV9 | TGTGCCAGCAGCGTAGAAGGGGCGGCTAACTATGGCTACACCTTC | CASSVEGAANYGYTF
TRBJ2-2 | - | - | TRBV30 | TGTGCCTGGAGTGTGAGACAGTCGGACACCGGGGAGCTGTTTTTT | CAWSVRQSDTGELFF
TRBJ2-5 | - | TRBD1 | TRBV2 | TGTGCCAGCAGTGAAGTCGAAGGGGGCTGGGAGACCCAGTACTTC | CASSEVEGGWETQYF
TRBJ1-2 | once | TRBD1 | TRBV5-4 | TGTGCCAGCAGCGACAGGGGGCGCTCGTGGGGCTACACCTTC | CASSDRGRSWGYTF
TRBJ2-5 | - | - | TRBV7-9 | TGTGCCAGCAGCTTAGAAATAGGTTTCCGGGAAGAGACCCAGTACTTC | CASSLEIGFREETQYF
TRBJ1-2 | - | TRBD1 | TRBV15 | TGTGCCACCAGCAGTTATACAGGGGGCTCTAACTATGGCTACACCTTC | CATSSYTGGSNYGYTF
TRBJ2-1 | - | - | TRBV7-9 | TGTGCCAGCAGCTTTTATTCCAGGGATAGGCACAATGAGCAGTTCTTC | CASSFYSRDRHNEQFF
TRBJ1-1 | - | TRBD1 | TRBV5-1 | TGCGCCAGCAGCTTGCAGGGGACAGCTAACACTGAAGCTTTCTTT | CASSLQGTANTEAFF
TRBJ1-3 | - | - | TRBV29-1 | TGCAGCGTTGAAGCCCGGACAGCGCTAACTGGAAACACCATATATTTT | CSVEARTALTGNTIYF
TRBJ2-5 | - | TRBD2 | TRBV5-1 | TGCGCCAGCAGCTTGGTGCCTAGCGGGGGGGCAGAGACCCAGTACTTC | CASSLVPSGGAETQYF
TRBJ1-1 | - | TRBD1 | TRBV6-5 | TGTGCCAGCAGTTTACAGGGGGCAGGGACTGAAGCTTTCTTT | CASSLQGAGTEAFF
TRBJ1-1 | - | - | TRBV5-8 | TGTGCCAGCAGTTACAACAGGGCAGATGAAGCTTTCTTT | CASSYNRADEAFF
TRBJ2-7 | - | TRBD1 | TRBV4-1 | TGCGCCAGCAGCCAAGTCGCAGGGGGTTCCGGCGAGCAGTACTTC | CASSQVAGGSGEQYF
TRBJ2-7 | - | - | TRBV13 | TGTGCCAGCAGCTTAGAAGGTAGCGGCTCCTACGAGCAGTACTTC | CASSLEGSGSYEQYF
TRBJ1-1 | - | TRBD1 | TRBV5-1 | TGCGCCAGCAGCTTGGTTGGCACAGGGGGAGTTATGAACACTGAAGCTTTCTTT | CASSLVGTGGVMNTEAFF